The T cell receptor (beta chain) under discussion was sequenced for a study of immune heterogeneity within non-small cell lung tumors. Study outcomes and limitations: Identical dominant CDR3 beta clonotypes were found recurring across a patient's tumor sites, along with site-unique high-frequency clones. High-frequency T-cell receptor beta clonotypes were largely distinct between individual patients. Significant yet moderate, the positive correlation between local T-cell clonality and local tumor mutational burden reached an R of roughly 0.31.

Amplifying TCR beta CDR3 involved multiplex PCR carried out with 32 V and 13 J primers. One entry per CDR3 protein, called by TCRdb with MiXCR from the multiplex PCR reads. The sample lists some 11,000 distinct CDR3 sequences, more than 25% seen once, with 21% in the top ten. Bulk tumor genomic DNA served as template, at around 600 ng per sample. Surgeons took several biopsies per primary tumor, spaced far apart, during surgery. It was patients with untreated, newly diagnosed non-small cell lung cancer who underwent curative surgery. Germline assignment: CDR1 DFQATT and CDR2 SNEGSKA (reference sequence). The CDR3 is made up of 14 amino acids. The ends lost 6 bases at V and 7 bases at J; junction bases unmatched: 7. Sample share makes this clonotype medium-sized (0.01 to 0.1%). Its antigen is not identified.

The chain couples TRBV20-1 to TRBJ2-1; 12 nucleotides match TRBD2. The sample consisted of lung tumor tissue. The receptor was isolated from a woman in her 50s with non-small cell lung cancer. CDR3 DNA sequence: TGCAGTGCAGGACTAGCGGGATCTCCTAATGAGCAGTTCTTC. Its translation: CSAGLAGSPNEQFF.